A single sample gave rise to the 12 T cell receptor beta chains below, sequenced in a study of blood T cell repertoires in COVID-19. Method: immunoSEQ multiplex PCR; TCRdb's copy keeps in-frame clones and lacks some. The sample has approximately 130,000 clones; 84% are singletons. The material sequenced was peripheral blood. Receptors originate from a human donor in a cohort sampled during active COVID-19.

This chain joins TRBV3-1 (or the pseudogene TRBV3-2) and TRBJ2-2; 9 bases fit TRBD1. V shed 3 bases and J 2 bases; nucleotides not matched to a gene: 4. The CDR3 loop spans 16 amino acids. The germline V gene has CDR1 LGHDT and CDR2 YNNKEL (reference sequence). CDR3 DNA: TGTGCCAGCAGCCACTATACAGGGGGCAACACCGGGGAGCTGTTTTTT. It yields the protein CASSHYTGGNTGELFF.

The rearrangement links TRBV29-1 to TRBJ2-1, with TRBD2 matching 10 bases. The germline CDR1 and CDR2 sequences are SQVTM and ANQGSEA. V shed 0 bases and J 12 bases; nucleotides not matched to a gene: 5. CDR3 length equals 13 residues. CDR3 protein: CSVEESSGGTQFF. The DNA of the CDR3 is TGCAGCGTTGAAGAGAGTAGCGGGGGGACGCAGTTCTTC.

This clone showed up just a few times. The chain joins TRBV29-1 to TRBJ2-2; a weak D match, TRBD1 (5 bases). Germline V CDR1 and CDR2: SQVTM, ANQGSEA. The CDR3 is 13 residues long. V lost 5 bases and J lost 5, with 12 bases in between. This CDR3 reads CSVRARVTGELFF. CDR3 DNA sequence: TGCAGCGTTAGGGCCAGGGTGACCGGGGAGCTGTTTTTT.

The chain's CDR3 is CASSFERGGSGELFF. CDR3 bases: TGTGCCAGCAGCTTTGAGCGGGGGGGCTCCGGGGAGCTGTTTTTT. This rearrangement joins TRBV11-3 to TRBJ2-2, with 10 bases lining up with TRBD2. CDR3 length: 15 residues. Per the germline V gene, CDR1 is SGHNT and CDR2 is YENEEA. V dropped 3 bases and J dropped 6; count of bases not matched to a gene: 4.

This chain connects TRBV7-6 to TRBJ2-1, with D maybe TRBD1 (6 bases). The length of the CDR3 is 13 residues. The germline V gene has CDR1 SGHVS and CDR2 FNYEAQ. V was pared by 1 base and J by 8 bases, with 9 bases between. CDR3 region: CASSLGRTDEQFF. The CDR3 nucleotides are TGTGCCAGCAGCTTAGGGAGGACAGATGAGCAGTTCTTC.

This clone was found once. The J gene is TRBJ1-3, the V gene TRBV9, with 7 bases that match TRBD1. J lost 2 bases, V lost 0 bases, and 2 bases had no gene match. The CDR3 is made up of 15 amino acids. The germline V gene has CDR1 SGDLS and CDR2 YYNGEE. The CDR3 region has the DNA TGTGCCAGCAGCGTAGGCGACAGGGCTGGAAACACCATATATTTT. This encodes CASSVGDRAGNTIYF.

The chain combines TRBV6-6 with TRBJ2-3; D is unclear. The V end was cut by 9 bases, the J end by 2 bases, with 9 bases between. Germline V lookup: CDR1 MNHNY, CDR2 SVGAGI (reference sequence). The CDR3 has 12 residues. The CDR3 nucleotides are TGTGCCAGTTACAGTTACACAGATACGCAGTATTTT. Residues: CASYSYTDTQYF.

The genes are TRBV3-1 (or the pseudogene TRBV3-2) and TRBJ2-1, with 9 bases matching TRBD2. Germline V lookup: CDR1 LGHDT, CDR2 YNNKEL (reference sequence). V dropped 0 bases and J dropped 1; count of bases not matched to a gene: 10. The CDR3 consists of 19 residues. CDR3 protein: CASSQEGAGGPPSYNEQFF. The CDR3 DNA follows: TGTGCCAGCAGCCAAGAAGGAGCGGGGGGCCCGCCGTCCTACAATGAGCAGTTCTTC.

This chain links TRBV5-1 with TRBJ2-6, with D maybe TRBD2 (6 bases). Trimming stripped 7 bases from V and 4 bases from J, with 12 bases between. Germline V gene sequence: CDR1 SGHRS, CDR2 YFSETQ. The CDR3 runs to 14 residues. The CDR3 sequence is CASFSGSGANVLTF. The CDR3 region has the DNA TGCGCCAGCTTCTCCGGGAGCGGGGCCAACGTCCTGACTTTC.

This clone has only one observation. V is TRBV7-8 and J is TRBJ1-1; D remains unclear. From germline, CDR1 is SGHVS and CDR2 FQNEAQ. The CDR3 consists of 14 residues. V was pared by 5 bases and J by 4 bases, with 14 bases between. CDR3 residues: CASSPGLYATEAFF. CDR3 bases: TGTGCCAGCAGCCCAGGATTATATGCCACTGAAGCTTTCTTT.

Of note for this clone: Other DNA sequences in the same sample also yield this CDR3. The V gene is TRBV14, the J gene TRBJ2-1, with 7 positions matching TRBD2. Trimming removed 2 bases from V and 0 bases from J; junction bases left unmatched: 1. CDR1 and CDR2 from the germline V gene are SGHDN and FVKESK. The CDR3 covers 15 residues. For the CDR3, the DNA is TGTGCCAGCAGCCAAACGGGGGGCTCCTACAATGAGCAGTTCTTC. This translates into CASSQTGGSYNEQFF.

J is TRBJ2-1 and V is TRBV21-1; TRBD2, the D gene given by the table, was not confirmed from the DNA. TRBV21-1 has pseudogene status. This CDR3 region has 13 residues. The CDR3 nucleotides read TGTGCCCACGGCGGCGCCCTCTACAATGAGCAGTTCTTC. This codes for CAHGGALYNEQFF.